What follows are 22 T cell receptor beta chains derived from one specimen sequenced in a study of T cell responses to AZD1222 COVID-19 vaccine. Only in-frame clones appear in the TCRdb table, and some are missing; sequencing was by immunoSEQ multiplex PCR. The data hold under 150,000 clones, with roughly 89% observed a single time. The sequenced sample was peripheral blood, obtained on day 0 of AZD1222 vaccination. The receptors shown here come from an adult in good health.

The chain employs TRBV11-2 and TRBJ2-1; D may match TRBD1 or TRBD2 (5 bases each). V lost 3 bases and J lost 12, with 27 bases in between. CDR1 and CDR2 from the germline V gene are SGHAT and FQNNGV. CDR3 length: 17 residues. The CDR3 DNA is TGTGCCAGCAGCTTGAACTACAGGAGCCGTCCGGGGATGGTGCAGTTCTTC. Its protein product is CASSLNYRSRPGMVQFF.

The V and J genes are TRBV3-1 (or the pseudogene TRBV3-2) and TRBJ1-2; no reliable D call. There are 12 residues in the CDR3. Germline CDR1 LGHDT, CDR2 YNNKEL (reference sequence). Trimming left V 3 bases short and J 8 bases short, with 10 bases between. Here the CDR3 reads CASSQSEGGYTF. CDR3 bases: TGTGCCAGCAGCCAGTCGGAAGGAGGCTACACCTTC.

This chain's CDR3 is CASSQGTPIRINNSPLHF. The CDR3 DNA reads as TGCGCCAGCAGTCAGGGGACACCGATTCGGATAAATAATTCACCCCTCCACTTT. The chain couples TRBV23-1 to TRBJ1-6; D is perhaps TRBD1 (6 bases). TRBV23-1 is placed among ORFs of uncertain function. Trimming removed 3 bases from V and 5 bases from J, with 20 bases in between. CDR3 length equals 18 residues.

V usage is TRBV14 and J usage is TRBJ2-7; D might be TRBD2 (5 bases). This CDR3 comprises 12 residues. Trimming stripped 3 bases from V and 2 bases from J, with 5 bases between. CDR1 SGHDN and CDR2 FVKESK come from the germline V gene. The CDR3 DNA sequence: TGTGCCAGCAGCCAGACTACCTACGAGCAGTACTTC. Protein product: CASSQTTYEQYF.

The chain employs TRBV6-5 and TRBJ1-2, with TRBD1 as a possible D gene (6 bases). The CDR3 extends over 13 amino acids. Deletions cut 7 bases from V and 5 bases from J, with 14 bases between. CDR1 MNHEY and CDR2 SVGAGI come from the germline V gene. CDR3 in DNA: TGTGCCAGCAAGGGGGGACCTATGTATGGCTACACCTTC. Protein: CASKGGPMYGYTF.

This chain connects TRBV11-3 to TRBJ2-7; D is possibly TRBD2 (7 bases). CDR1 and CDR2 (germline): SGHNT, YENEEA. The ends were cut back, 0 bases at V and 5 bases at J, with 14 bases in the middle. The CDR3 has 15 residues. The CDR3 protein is CASSLDGGGSHEQYF. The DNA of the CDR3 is TGTGCCAGCAGCTTAGATGGGGGCGGGAGCCACGAGCAGTACTTC.

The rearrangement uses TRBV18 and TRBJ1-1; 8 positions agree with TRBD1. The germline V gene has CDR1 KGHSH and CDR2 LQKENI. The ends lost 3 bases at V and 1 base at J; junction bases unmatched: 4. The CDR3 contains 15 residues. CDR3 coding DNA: TGTGCCAGCTCACCCGACAGGGGAACGAACACTGAAGCTTTCTTT. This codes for CASSPDRGTNTEAFF.

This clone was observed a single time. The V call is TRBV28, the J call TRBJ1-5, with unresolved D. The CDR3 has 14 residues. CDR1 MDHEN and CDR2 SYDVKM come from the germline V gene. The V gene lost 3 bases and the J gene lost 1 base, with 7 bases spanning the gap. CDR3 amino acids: CASSFGGSNQPQHF. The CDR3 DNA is TGTGCCAGCAGTTTTGGCGGAAGCAATCAGCCCCAGCATTTT. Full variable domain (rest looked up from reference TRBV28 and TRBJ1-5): DVKVTQSSRYLVKRTGEKVFLECVQDMDHENMFWYRQDPGLGLRLIYFSYDVKMKEKGDIPEGYSVSREKKERFSLILESASTNQTSMYLCASSFGGSNQPQHFGDGTRLSIL.

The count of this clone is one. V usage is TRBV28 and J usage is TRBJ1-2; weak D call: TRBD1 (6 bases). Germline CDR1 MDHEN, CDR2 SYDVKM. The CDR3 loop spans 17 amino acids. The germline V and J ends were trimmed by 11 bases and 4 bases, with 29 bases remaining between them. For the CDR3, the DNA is TGTGCCGGATTCGGTTTCGAACGGGGGCAGGGGATCTATGGCTACACCTTC. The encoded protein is CAGFGFERGQGIYGYTF.

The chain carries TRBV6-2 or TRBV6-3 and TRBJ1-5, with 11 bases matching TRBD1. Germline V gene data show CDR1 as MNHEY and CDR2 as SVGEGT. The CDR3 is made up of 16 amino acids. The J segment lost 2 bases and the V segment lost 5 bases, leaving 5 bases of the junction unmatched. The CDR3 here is CASSRTGGLGNQPQHF. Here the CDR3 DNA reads TGTGCCAGCAGTCGGACAGGGGGCTTGGGCAATCAGCCCCAGCATTTT.

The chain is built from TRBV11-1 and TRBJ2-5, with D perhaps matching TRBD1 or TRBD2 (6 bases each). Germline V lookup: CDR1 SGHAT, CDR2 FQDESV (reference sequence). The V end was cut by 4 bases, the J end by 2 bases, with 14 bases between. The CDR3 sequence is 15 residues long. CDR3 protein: CASSSRGEDQETQYF. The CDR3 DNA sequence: TGTGCCAGCAGCTCAAGGGGGGAAGATCAAGAGACCCAGTACTTC. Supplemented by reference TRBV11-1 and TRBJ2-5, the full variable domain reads EAEVAQSPRYKITEKSQAVAFWCDPISGHATLYWYRQILGQGPELLVQFQDESVVDDSQLPKDRFSAERLKGVDSTLKIQPAELGDSAMYLCASSSRGEDQETQYFGPGTRLLVL.

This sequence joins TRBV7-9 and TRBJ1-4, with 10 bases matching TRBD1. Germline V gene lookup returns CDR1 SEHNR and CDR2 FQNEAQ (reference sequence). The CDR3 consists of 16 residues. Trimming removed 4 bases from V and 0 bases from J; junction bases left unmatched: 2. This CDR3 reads CASSSGQGATNEKLFF. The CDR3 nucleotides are TGTGCCAGCAGCTCCGGACAGGGGGCAACTAATGAAAAACTGTTTTTT.

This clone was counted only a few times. The CDR3 nucleotides are TGCGCCAGTCAGACAGGGCTAGATAATTCACCCCTCCACTTT. It is translated as CASQTGLDNSPLHF. V is TRBV5-1 and J is TRBJ1-6; 7 nucleotides line up with TRBD1. The germline gives CDR1 SGHRS, CDR2 YFSETQ. The CDR3 contains 14 residues. V trimming: 8 bases; J trimming: 5 bases; junction bases outside the gene matches: 7.

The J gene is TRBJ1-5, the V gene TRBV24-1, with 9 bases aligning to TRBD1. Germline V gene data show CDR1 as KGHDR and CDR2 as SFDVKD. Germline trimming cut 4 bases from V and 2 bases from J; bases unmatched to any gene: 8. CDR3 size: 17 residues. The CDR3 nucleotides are TGTGCCACCAGTGACCCCCGACAGGGGGGAGGCAATCAGCCCCAGCATTTT. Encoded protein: CATSDPRQGGGNQPQHF.

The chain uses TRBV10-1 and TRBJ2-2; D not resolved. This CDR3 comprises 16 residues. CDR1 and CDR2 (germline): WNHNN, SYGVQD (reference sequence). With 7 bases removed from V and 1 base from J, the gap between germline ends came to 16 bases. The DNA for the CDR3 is TGCGCCAGCACCGGAGATCTCGCCCGGAACACCGGGGAGCTGTTTTTT. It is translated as CASTGDLARNTGELFF.

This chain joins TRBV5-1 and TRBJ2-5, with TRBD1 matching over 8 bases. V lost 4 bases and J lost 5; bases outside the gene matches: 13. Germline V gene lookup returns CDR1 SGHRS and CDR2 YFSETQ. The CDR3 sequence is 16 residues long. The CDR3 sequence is CASSAPGQGVRETQYF. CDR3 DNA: TGCGCCAGCAGCGCTCCCGGACAGGGCGTGAGGGAGACCCAGTACTTC.

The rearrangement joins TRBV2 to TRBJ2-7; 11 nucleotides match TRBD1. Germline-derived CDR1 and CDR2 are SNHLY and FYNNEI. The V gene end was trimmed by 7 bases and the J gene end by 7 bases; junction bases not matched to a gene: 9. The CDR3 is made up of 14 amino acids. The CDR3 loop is CASMTGTGGVEQYF. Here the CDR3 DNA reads TGTGCCAGCATGACCGGGACAGGGGGAGTTGAGCAGTACTTC.

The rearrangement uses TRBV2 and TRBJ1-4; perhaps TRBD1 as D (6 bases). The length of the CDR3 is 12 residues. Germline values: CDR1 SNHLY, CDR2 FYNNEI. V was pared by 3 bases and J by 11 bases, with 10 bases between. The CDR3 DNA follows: TGTGCCAGCAGTGAGACAGGTTGGAAACTGTTTTTT. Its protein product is CASSETGWKLFF.

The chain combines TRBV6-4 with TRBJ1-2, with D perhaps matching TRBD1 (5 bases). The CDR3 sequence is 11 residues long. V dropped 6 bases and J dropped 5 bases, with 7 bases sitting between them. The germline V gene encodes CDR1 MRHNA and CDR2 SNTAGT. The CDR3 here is CASRGTYGYTF. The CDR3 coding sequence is TGTGCCAGCAGAGGGACGTATGGCTACACCTTC.

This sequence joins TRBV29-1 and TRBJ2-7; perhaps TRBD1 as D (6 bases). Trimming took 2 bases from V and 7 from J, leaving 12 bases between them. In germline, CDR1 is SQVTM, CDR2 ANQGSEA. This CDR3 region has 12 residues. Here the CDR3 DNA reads TGCAGCGTTGAATGGGGGCAAGGTGAGCAGTACTTC. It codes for CSVEWGQGEQYF.

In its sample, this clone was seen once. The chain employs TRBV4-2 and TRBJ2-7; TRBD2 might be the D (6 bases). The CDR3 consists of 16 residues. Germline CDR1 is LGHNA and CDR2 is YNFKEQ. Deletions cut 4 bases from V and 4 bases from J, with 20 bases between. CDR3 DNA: TGTGCCAGCAGCCGAACGGCGGGGTCCGCCGAGTACGAGCAGTACTTC. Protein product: CASSRTAGSAEYEQYF.

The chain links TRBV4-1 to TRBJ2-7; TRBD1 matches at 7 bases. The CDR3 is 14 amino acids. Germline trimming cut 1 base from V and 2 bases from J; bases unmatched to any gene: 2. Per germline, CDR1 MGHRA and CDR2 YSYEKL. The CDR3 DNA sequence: TGCGCCAGCAGCCAAGTGACAGGGACCTACGAGCAGTACTTC. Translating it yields CASSQVTGTYEQYF.